A single sample is the source of the 21 T cell receptor beta chains below, sequenced in a study of control samples from healthy donors and cancer patients (TCRdb year 2020). The method was the immunoSEQ multiplex PCR assay. Entries here come from immuneACCESS through TCRdb and include only in-frame sequences with V and J called. Some clones fail to appear in such tables; in the studies checked, an unresolved V gene covers under half of the shortfall, and the cause of the remainder is unknown. In all, the sample holds under 65,000 clones, and approximately 89% of those were seen once. Approximately 12% of the sample rests with the top ten. Specimen: PBMCs. The receptors derive from a woman aged 60 to 75 with lung cancer.

The chain joins TRBV2 to TRBJ2-7; TRBD1 is a possible D gene (5 bases). This CDR3 comprises 14 residues. V was shortened by 5 bases and J by 6 bases, with 17 bases between the two germline ends. The germline gives CDR1 SNHLY, CDR2 FYNNEI. CDR3 DNA: TGTGCCAGCAGTCCCAGGGTTACGAGTGGCGAGCAGTACTTC. It is translated as CASSPRVTSGEQYF.

The CDR3 loop is CASTRGGYDIQYF. CDR3 nucleotide sequence: TGTGCCAGCACCCGGGGGGGGTATGACATTCAGTACTTC. The chain links TRBV12-3 or TRBV12-4 to TRBJ2-4; 8 nucleotides line up with TRBD2. V shed 7 bases, J shed 8 bases, and the junction held 7 bases outside the gene matches. The CDR3 length is 13 residues.

This chain links TRBV9 with TRBJ2-2; D may be TRBD1 (5 bases). In germline, CDR1 is SGDLS, CDR2 YYNGEE. This CDR3 is built from 15 residues. V was trimmed by 0 bases and J by 4 bases, leaving 10 bases between them. CDR3 residues: CASSVGHQGTGELFF. In DNA form, the CDR3 reads TGTGCCAGCAGCGTAGGTCACCAGGGCACCGGGGAGCTGTTTTTT.

This chain uses TRBV2 with TRBJ1-1; no clear D. CDR3 length equals 13 residues. Germline CDR1 is SNHLY and CDR2 is FYNNEI. V shed 4 bases and J shed 1 base, with 7 bases lying between them. CDR3 bases: TGTGCCAGCAGTGGACGACAGAACACTGAAGCTTTCTTT. Translation gives CASSGRQNTEAFF.

This sequence joins TRBV20-1 and TRBJ1-1; TRBD1 is a possible D gene (5 bases). This CDR3 has 13 residues. Per the germline V gene, CDR1 is DFQATT and CDR2 is SNEGSKA (reference sequence). The V gene lost 3 bases and the J gene lost 5 bases, with 13 bases spanning the gap. This CDR3 reads CSASGPGGTEAFF. CDR3 coding DNA: TGCAGTGCTAGTGGACCGGGGGGAACTGAAGCTTTCTTT.

The chain couples TRBV9 to TRBJ1-6; D gene ambiguous. Germline V gene data show CDR1 as SGDLS and CDR2 as YYNGEE. This CDR3 region has 15 residues. V lost 3 bases and J lost 5, with 12 bases in between. CDR3 nucleotide sequence: TGTGCCAGCAGCGCCGACGGGGTACATAATTCACCCCTCCACTTT. Translation: CASSADGVHNSPLHF.

This chain connects TRBV2 to TRBJ1-4; 7 bases line up with TRBD1. Germline CDR1 is SNHLY and CDR2 is FYNNEI. The CDR3 consists of 14 residues. After removal of 7 bases from V and 7 bases from J, the junction contained 9 bases not matched to a gene. The CDR3 sequence is CASIEGRGSEKLFF. The CDR3 DNA reads as TGTGCCAGCATAGAGGGCAGGGGGAGTGAAAAACTGTTTTTT.

The rearrangement joins TRBV5-4 to TRBJ2-7; TRBD2 aligns across 10 bases. CDR1 is SGHNT and CDR2 is YYREEE in the germline V gene (reference sequence). There are 14 residues in the CDR3. V lost 4 bases and J lost 0; bases outside the gene matches: 1. In DNA form, the CDR3 reads TGTGCCAGCAGCCGGACTAGCGGCTCCTACGAGCAGTACTTC. Residues: CASSRTSGSYEQYF.

The chain joins TRBV5-1 to TRBJ2-3; D is ambiguous. V lost 0 bases and J lost 8, with 16 bases in between. Germline V gives CDR1 SGHRS, CDR2 YFSETQ. The CDR3 contains 15 residues. CDR3 loop: CASSLAQSPWGTQYF. The CDR3 nucleotides are TGCGCCAGCAGCTTGGCCCAGTCCCCCTGGGGTACGCAGTATTTT.

The chain is built from TRBV27 and TRBJ2-1; D remains unclear. V was shortened by 2 bases and J by 10 bases, with 21 bases between the two germline ends. This CDR3 region has 16 residues. Germline V lookup: CDR1 MNHEY, CDR2 SMNVEV (reference sequence). CDR3 nucleotide sequence: TGTGCCAGCAGTTTAAAGAAAGGCAATCTGTACCTAGAGCAGTTCTTC. Translating it yields CASSLKKGNLYLEQFF.

The V call is TRBV19, the J call TRBJ1-1; D gene unclear. Germline CDR1 LNHDA, CDR2 SQIVND (reference sequence). The V and J ends lost 3 bases and 1 base respectively, with 12 bases between them. CDR3 length equals 15 residues. The CDR3 protein is CASSIRPTKNTEAFF. The DNA of the CDR3 is TGTGCCAGTAGTATCCGACCGACAAAGAACACTGAAGCTTTCTTT. The full variable domain, rest sourced from reference TRBV19 and TRBJ1-1, is DGGITQSPKYLFRKEGQNVTLSCEQNLNHDAMYWYRQDPGQGLRLIYYSQIVNDFQKGDIAEGYSVSREKKESFPLTVTSAQKNPTAFYLCASSIRPTKNTEAFFGQGTRLTVV.

The rearrangement joins TRBV7-8 to TRBJ1-3; perhaps TRBD1 as D (5 bases). Per germline, CDR1 SGHVS and CDR2 FQNEAQ. The CDR3 contains 15 residues. Trimming left V 5 bases short and J 4 bases short, with 15 bases between. The CDR3 spells CASSPREGQGNTIYF. CDR3 nucleotides: TGTGCCAGCAGCCCCCGCGAGGGGCAAGGAAACACCATATATTTT.

V gene TRBV3-1 (or the pseudogene TRBV3-2) combines with J gene TRBJ2-5; D is tentatively TRBD1 or TRBD2 (7 bases each). Germline V lookup: CDR1 LGHDT, CDR2 YNNKEL (reference sequence). This CDR3 spans 16 amino acids. V lost 4 bases, J lost 2 bases, and 17 bases lay in between. The CDR3 loop is CASSLLRGGVQETQYF. The CDR3 DNA sequence: TGTGCCAGCAGCCTTCTCAGGGGGGGGGTTCAAGAGACCCAGTACTTC.

V usage is TRBV2 and J usage is TRBJ2-7; no firm D call. The ends were cut back, 7 bases at V and 4 bases at J, with 11 bases in the middle. This CDR3 has 12 residues. Germline-derived CDR1 and CDR2 are SNHLY and FYNNEI. CDR3 sequence: CASTGPRYEQYF. The CDR3 nucleotides are TGTGCCAGCACCGGACCGAGGTACGAGCAGTACTTC. Drawing the rest from reference TRBV2 and TRBJ2-7, the complete variable domain is EPEVTQTPSHQVTQMGQEVILRCVPISNHLYFYWYRQILGQKVEFLVSFYNNEISEKSEIFDDQFSVERPDGSNFTLKIRSTKLEDSAMYFCASTGPRYEQYFGPGTRLTVT.

The chain carries TRBV5-1 and TRBJ2-2, with 7 positions matching TRBD1. The ends lost 8 bases at V and 2 bases at J; junction bases unmatched: 6. The germline CDR1 and CDR2 sequences are SGHRS and YFSETQ. The CDR3 has 14 residues. CDR3 DNA: TGCGCCAGTGGGGACAGCCCCAACACCGGGGAGCTGTTTTTT. It encodes CASGDSPNTGELFF. The variable domain in full, with the rest retrieved from reference TRBV5-1 and TRBJ2-2, is KAGVTQTPRYLIKTRGQQVTLSCSPISGHRSVSWYQQTPGQGLQFLFEYFSETQRNKGNFPGRFSGRQFSNSRSEMNVSTLELGDSALYLCASGDSPNTGELFFGEGSRLTVL.

The genes are TRBV2 and TRBJ2-1; D call uncertain. Trimming removed 4 bases from V and 3 bases from J, with 7 bases in between. There are 13 residues in the CDR3. From germline, CDR1 is SNHLY and CDR2 FYNNEI. CDR3 residues: CASSGSSYNEQFF. CDR3 bases: TGTGCCAGCAGTGGGAGCAGCTACAATGAGCAGTTCTTC.

The rearrangement joins TRBV28 to TRBJ1-1, with D hard to call. Trimming cost V 6 bases and J 3 bases, with 20 bases left between them. The CDR3 is made up of 16 amino acids. Germline V gene data show CDR1 as MDHEN and CDR2 as SYDVKM. The CDR3 reads CASSPAEGLEYTEAFF. CDR3 bases: TGTGCCAGCAGCCCCGCGGAGGGTTTGGAGTACACTGAAGCTTTCTTT. The variable domain in full, completed from reference TRBV28 and TRBJ1-1, reads DVKVTQSSRYLVKRTGEKVFLECVQDMDHENMFWYRQDPGLGLRLIYFSYDVKMKEKGDIPEGYSVSREKKERFSLILESASTNQTSMYLCASSPAEGLEYTEAFFGQGTRLTVV.

The chain links TRBV30 to TRBJ2-1, with TRBD2 matching 14 bases. CDR1 is GTSNPN, CDR2 SVGIG, per germline (reference sequence). The CDR3 runs 18 residues. With 3 bases clipped from V and 0 bases from J, the junction kept 7 bases outside the gene matches. The CDR3 DNA reads as TGTGCCTGGAGAGGACTAGCGGGAGGCAGAGGCTCCTACAATGAGCAGTTCTTC. Translated: CAWRGLAGGRGSYNEQFF.

The J gene is TRBJ2-1, the V gene TRBV30; D is perhaps TRBD2 (5 bases). Germline V gene lookup returns CDR1 GTSNPN and CDR2 SVGIG (reference sequence). This CDR3 region has 11 residues. The V gene lost 4 bases and the J gene lost 9 bases, with 10 bases spanning the gap. The chain's CDR3 is CAWISSGEQFF. The CDR3 DNA reads TGTGCCTGGATTAGCAGCGGTGAGCAGTTCTTC. The full variable domain, in which reference TRBV30 and TRBJ2-1 provide the parts outside the CDR3, is SQTIHQWPATLVQPVGSPLSLECTVEGTSNPNLYWYRQAAGRGLQLLFYSVGIGQISSEVPQNLSASRPQDRQFILSSKKLLLSDSGFYLCAWISSGEQFFGPGTRLTVL.

This chain links TRBV20-1 with TRBJ1-1; D is uncertain. CDR3 size: 14 residues. Germline loops: CDR1 DFQATT, CDR2 SNEGSKA (reference sequence). The V and J ends lost 3 bases and 6 bases respectively, with 17 bases between them. The CDR3 protein is CSASAQNRGSEAFF. CDR3 nucleotide sequence: TGCAGTGCTAGTGCGCAGAACAGAGGGTCTGAAGCTTTCTTT.

V gene TRBV6-1 combines with J gene TRBJ1-2; D is undetermined. CDR3 length: 13 amino acids. Trimming pared 1 base from V and 8 bases from J, leaving 11 bases between. Germline CDR1 is MNHNS and CDR2 is SASEGT. CDR3 bases: TGTGCCAGCAGTGAAGGGGCGGATAGGGGCTACACCTTC. Amino acid sequence: CASSEGADRGYTF.